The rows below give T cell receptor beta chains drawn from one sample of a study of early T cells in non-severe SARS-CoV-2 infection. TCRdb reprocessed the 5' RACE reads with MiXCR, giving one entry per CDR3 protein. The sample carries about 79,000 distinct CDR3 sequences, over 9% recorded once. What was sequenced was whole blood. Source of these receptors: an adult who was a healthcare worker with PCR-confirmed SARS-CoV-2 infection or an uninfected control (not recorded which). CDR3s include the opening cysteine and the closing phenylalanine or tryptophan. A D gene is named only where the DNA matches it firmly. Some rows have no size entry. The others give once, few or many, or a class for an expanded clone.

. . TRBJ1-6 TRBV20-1 CSARGDGILRSSYNSPLHF TGCAGTGCTAGGGGGGACGGAATTCTAAGGAGCTCCTATAATTCACCCCTCCACTTT
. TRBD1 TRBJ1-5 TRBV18 CASSPGTGDQPQHF TGTGCCAGCTCACCCGGGACAGGGGATCAGCCCCAGCATTTT
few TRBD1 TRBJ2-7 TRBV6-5 CASRSDRARSYEQYF TGTGCCAGCAGGTCGGACAGGGCTCGCTCCTACGAGCAGTACTTC
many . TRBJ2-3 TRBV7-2 CASSPGPASTDTQYF TGTGCCAGCAGCCCCGGTCCGGCGAGCACAGATACGCAGTATTTT
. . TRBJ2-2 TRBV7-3 CASSLNLNTGELFF TGTGCCAGCAGCTTAAACTTGAACACCGGGGAGCTGTTTTTT
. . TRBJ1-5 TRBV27 CASRGIGQPQHF TGTGCCAGCAGGGGTATCGGGCAGCCCCAGCATTTT
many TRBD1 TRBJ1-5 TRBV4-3 CASSQDIVRQGNQPQHF TGCGCCAGCAGCCAAGATATAGTACGACAGGGGAATCAGCCCCAGCATTTT
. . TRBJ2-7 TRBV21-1 CASTTGVTYEQYF TGTGCCAGCACCACGGGGGTGACCTACGAGCAGTACTTC
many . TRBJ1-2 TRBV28 CASSDRYGYTF TGTGCCAGCAGTGACCGCTATGGCTACACCTTC
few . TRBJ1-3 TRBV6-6 CASSYSVDLSGNTIYF TGTGCCAGCAGTTACTCGGTGGACCTCTCTGGAAACACCATATATTTT
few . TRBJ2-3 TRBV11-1 CASSLRRTQYF TGTGCCAGCAGCCTTAGGCGTACGCAGTATTTT
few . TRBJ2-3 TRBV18 CASSSTKGGGVHTQYF TGTGCCAGCTCCTCAACAAAGGGCGGAGGAGTGCATACGCAGTATTTT
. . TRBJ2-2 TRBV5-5 CASSLLAAHTGELFF TGTGCCAGCAGCTTGCTTGCAGCGCACACCGGGGAGCTGTTTTTT
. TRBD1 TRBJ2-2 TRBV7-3 CASSKRAGGDGELFF TGTGCCAGCAGCAAACGGGCAGGGGGCGACGGGGAGCTGTTTTTT
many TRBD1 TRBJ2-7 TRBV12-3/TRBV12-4 CASTSDRRYEQYF TGTGCCAGCACCTCGGACAGGCGGTACGAGCAGTACTTC
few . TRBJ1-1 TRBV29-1 CSDLDSVNTEAFF TGCAGCGATCTGGACAGCGTGAACACTGAAGCTTTCTTT
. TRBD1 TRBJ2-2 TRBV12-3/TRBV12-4 CASTPPGTAAGELFF TGTGCCAGCACCCCCCCCGGGACAGCGGCCGGGGAGCTGTTTTTT
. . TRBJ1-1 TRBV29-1 CSVPFRRGRNGEAFF TGCAGCGTGCCCTTCCGGAGGGGTCGGAACGGTGAAGCTTTCTTT
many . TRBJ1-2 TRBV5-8 CASRSGTDYGYTF TGTGCCAGCAGATCAGGGACTGACTATGGCTACACCTTC
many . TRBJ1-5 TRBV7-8 CASSLADQPQHF TGTGCCAGCAGCTTAGCCGATCAGCCCCAGCATTTT